The 29 T cell receptor beta chains listed next were all sequenced from one sample in a study of tissue T cells after allogeneic stem cell transplantation (dated by TCRdb to the early 2020s). The library came from the immunoSEQ multiplex PCR assay. TCRdb took over this immuneACCESS table, retaining in-frame rearrangements with V and J assigned. Such tables are incomplete; in checked studies, under half of the missing clones stem from an unresolved V gene, and the remainder is unexplained. This sample gives nearly 50,000 clones in total; roughly 75% of them show up just once. Together, the top ten hold 0.7% of the sample. Input material: sorted cells pooled from one or two spleens. The receptors derive from a pool of C57BL/6 mice in good health.

This clone occurred a few times. Each gene name is a mouse one. The CDR3 is cut off 1 residue early in the read; its end comes from the germline J gene. The gene calls are TRBV19 and TRBJ2-1, with TRBD1 identical over 10 bases. V was pared by 5 bases and J by 6 bases, with 2 bases of the junction left unmatched. The CDR3 contains 13 residues. The germline CDR1 and CDR2 sequences are FNHDT and SITEND (reference sequence). CDR3 residues: CASRGQGGAEQFF. The sequenced part of the CDR3 DNA is TGTGCCAGCAGAGGACAGGGGGGTGCTGAGCAGTTC.

As concerns this clone: Genes here carry mouse names. Incomplete CDR3 DNA: TGTGCCAGCAGTCTGTCGGGAAAGGGGGCATACACAGAAGTCTTC. As protein: CASSLSGKGAYTEVF. The CDR3, in full, reads CASSLSGKGAYTEVFF. This rearrangement joins TRBV26 to TRBJ1-1; 7 bases are shared with TRBD1. The read ends 1 residue shy of where the CDR3 ends; the end is completed using the germline J gene. The CDR3 is 16 amino acids. Germline CDR1 is KGHPV and CDR2 is FQNQEV (reference sequence). Trimming at V came to 0 bases and at J to 3 bases, leaving 7 bases not matched to a gene.

This clone was counted a single time. The gene names here belong to mouse. Read sequence stops 1 residue before the CDR3 end, and the germline J gene provides the missing end. This chain links TRBV16 with TRBJ2-4; D is unclear. Trimming took off 4 bases at V and 0 bases at J, with 5 bases between the two ends. This CDR3 contains 13 residues. Germline-derived CDR1 and CDR2 are SGHSA and FRNQAP. This CDR3 is CASSWGSQNTLYF. The sequenced CDR3 bases are TGTGCAAGCAGCTGGGGAAGTCAAAACACCTTGTAC.

Points on this clone: Gene names follow the mouse nomenclature. From the germline J gene comes the end of the CDR3, since the read stops 1 residue before it. V usage is TRBV12-1 and J usage is TRBJ1-2; possible D gene TRBD1, 5 bases. The CDR3 sequence is 15 residues long. V dropped 0 bases and J dropped 0 bases, with 10 bases sitting between them. The V gene's germline CDR1 is SGHSN and CDR2 HYEKVE. The CDR3: CASSLELRANSDYTF. The part of the CDR3 DNA that was read is TGTGCCAGCTCTCTCGAACTCAGGGCAAACTCCGACTACACC.

This clone was detected a few times. Gene names and germline refer to mouse. The sequence runs out 1 residue before the end of the CDR3; the remainder is reconstructed from the germline J gene. The V gene is TRBV12-2, the J gene TRBJ2-7, with a tentative D call TRBD2 (6 bases). The CDR3 has 14 amino acids. CDR1 and CDR2 from the germline V gene are SGHLS and HYDKME. Trimming stripped 1 base from V and 2 bases from J, with 11 bases between. CDR3 sequence: CASSLGGRAYEQYF. The sequenced CDR3 bases are TGTGCCAGCTCTCTGGGGGGTAGGGCCTATGAACAGTAC.

Remarks on this clone: Gene names follow the mouse nomenclature. The read ends 1 residue early relative to the CDR3; the germline J gene fills the gap. V gene TRBV16 combines with J gene TRBJ2-1, with 10 bases identical to TRBD2. Germline CDR1 SGHSA, CDR2 FRNQAP. V dropped 1 base and J dropped 7; count of bases not matched to a gene: 1. This CDR3 has 14 residues. The DNA read from the CDR3 is TGTGCAAGCAGCTTAGCACTGGGGGGGGCTGAGCAGTTC. Protein product: CASSLALGGAEQF. The entire CDR3 sequence reads CASSLALGGAEQFF.

A word on this clone: The listed genes are named as in mouse. The read ends 1 residue before the CDR3 terminus; that terminus is restored from the germline J gene. The V call is TRBV15, the J call TRBJ1-3; D gene unclear. Per germline, CDR1 SGHND and CDR2 FRSKSL. The CDR3 extends over 14 amino acids. V was cut by 1 base and J by 0 bases, with 4 bases left in between. CDR3 loop: CASSLDSSGNTLYF. The CDR3 DNA, read in part, is TGTGCCAGCAGTTTAGACAGTTCTGGAAATACGCTCTAT.

In regard to this clone: The listed genes are named as in mouse. The sequenced fragment ends 1 residue before the CDR3 boundary, so the rest is inferred from the germline J gene. The chain combines TRBV29 with TRBJ2-3; D might be TRBD1 (5 bases). The germline V gene encodes CDR1 MSHET and CDR2 SYDVDS. V was pared by 6 bases and J by 1 base, with 14 bases between. This CDR3 spans 15 amino acids. The sequenced part of the CDR3 DNA is TGTGCTAGCAGCCCCCCAGGGAGGGGTGCAGAAACGCTGTAT. This translates into CASSPPGRGAETLY. The complete CDR3 protein is CASSPPGRGAETLYF.

For this clone: Mouse gene names apply. The CDR3 goes on 1 residue after the read ends, and that part is filled in from the germline J gene. The rearrangement joins TRBV29 to TRBJ2-5; D might be TRBD1 (6 bases). CDR1 MSHET and CDR2 SYDVDS come from the germline V gene. The CDR3 sequence is 14 residues long. Between the trimmed V and J ends, which lost 4 bases and 0 bases, there was a span of 8 bases. The DNA read from the CDR3 is TGTGCTAGCAGTTCGGGACAAAACCAAGACACCCAGTAC. Translation gives CASSSGQNQDTQY. The entire CDR3 sequence reads CASSSGQNQDTQYF.

This clone was seen once. Here the gene names and germline are mouse. The read ends 1 residue early relative to the CDR3; the germline J gene fills the gap. This rearrangement joins TRBV14 to TRBJ2-4; TRBD1 matches at 10 bases. Germline assignment: CDR1 SGHDT and CDR2 FRDEAV. V gave up 5 bases and J gave up 0 bases; unmatched junction bases: 3. The CDR3 has 15 residues. CDR3 bases read: TGTGCCAGCAGAGACAGGGGGCATAGTCAAAACACCTTGTAC. Translating it yields CASRDRGHSQNTLY. The CDR3, in full, reads CASRDRGHSQNTLYF.

Notes on this clone: Mouse names are used for the genes. Incomplete CDR3 DNA: TGTGCTAGCAGTTTATGGGGGAGGGGTGCAGAAACGCTGTAT. Translating gives CASSLWGRGAETLY. The full CDR3 protein reads CASSLWGRGAETLYF. The chain recombines TRBV29 with TRBJ2-3; D possibly uses TRBD1 or TRBD2 (5 bases each). The read terminates 1 residue before the CDR3 end, so the remaining end is supplied by the germline J gene. This CDR3 is built from 15 residues. CDR1 and CDR2 (germline): MSHET, SYDVDS. V lost 1 base and J lost 1, with 9 bases in between.

As regards this clone: Gene names refer to mouse genes. The CDR3 extends 1 residue past the end of the read, so its final part is completed from the germline J gene. V gene TRBV20 combines with J gene TRBJ1-1; no reliable D call. CDR1 GFQATS and CDR2 STVNSAI come from the germline V gene. V was shortened by 1 base and J by 2 bases, with 2 bases between the two germline ends. This CDR3 comprises 11 residues. CDR3 in amino acids: CGARANTEVFF. The DNA read from the CDR3 is TGTGGTGCTAGGGCTAACACAGAAGTCTTC.

In regard to this clone: Gene names are the mouse ones. The read stops 1 residue short of the end of the CDR3; the missing end is completed from the germline J gene. V is TRBV13-1 and J is TRBJ2-1; 10 bases are a match to TRBD2. The CDR3 has 12 amino acids. Germline V lookup: CDR1 NSHNY, CDR2 SYGAGN. J gave up 9 bases and V 3 bases, and 0 bases lay outside the gene matches. The CDR3 here is CASSGDWGEQFF. The part of the CDR3 DNA that was read is TGTGCCAGCAGTGGGGACTGGGGTGAGCAGTTC.

This clone was detected a few times. Genes here carry mouse names. The read ends 1 residue early relative to the CDR3; the germline J gene fills the gap. The J gene is TRBJ2-7, the V gene TRBV19, with 10 nucleotides matching TRBD2. The junction had 3 bases not matched to a gene; V was cut back by 5 bases and J by 1 base. Germline assignment: CDR1 FNHDT and CDR2 SITEND (reference sequence). There are 14 residues in the CDR3. CDR3 DNA, as far as it was read: TGTGCCAGCAGAAGGGGACTGGGGTCCTATGAACAGTAC. It translates to CASRRGLGSYEQY. The CDR3, in full, reads CASRRGLGSYEQYF. Full variable domain (rest looked up from reference TRBV19 and TRBJ2-7): GGIITQTPKFLIGQEGQKLTLKCQQNFNHDTMYWYRQDSGKGLRLIYYSITENDLQKGDLSEGYDASREKKSSFSLTVTSAQKNEMAVFLCASRRGLGSYEQYFGPGTRLTVL.

About this clone: The listed genes are named as in mouse. The read ends 1 residue shy of where the CDR3 ends; the end is completed using the germline J gene. The V call is TRBV1, the J call TRBJ1-1, with D possibly being TRBD1 (6 bases). V was clipped by 3 bases and J by 8 bases, with 10 bases between them. The germline gives CDR1 NSQYPW, CDR2 LRSPGD (reference sequence). CDR3 size: 12 residues. CDR3 DNA, as far as it was read: TGCACCTGCAGTGCGCGGGGGGCGGAAGTCTTC. Translated, it gives CTCSARGAEVF. The entire CDR3 protein is CTCSARGAEVFF.

Notes on this clone: Mouse germline and gene names are used. CDR3 sequence reads: CATRLGPYAEQFF. The sequenced CDR3 bases are TGTGCCACCAGACTGGGGCCTTATGCTGAGCAGTTC. The chain employs TRBV15 and TRBJ2-1; TRBD2 matches 8 bases. The read finishes 1 residue shy of the CDR3 end, and the germline J gene is used to complete it. The CDR3 has 13 residues. V was pared by 10 bases and J by 4 bases, with 6 bases of the junction left unmatched. Germline-derived CDR1 and CDR2 are SGHND and FRSKSL.

Worth noting for this clone: The gene names given are mouse names. Coverage ceases 1 residue before the CDR3 finishes, and the germline J gene fills in the end. This chain links TRBV16 with TRBJ2-5, with 9 bases matching TRBD2. The junction had 6 bases not matched to a gene; V was cut back by 6 bases and J by 5 bases. CDR1 and CDR2 (germline): SGHSA, FRNQAP. The CDR3 is 14 amino acids. The CDR3 DNA, read in part, is TGTGCAAGCAGTCCTGACTGGGGGCCAGACACCCAGTAC. It codes for CASSPDWGPDTQY. The full CDR3 protein reads CASSPDWGPDTQYF. Using reference TRBV16 and TRBJ2-5 for the parts outside the CDR3, the full variable domain is NAGVIQTPRHKVTGKGQEATLWCEPISGHSAVFWYRQTIVQGLEFLTYFRNQAPIDDSGMPKERFSAQMPNQSHSTLKIQSTQPQDSAVYLCASSPDWGPDTQYFGPGTRLLVL.

For this clone: Gene names denote mouse genes. Sequencing ends 1 residue short of the CDR3 end; the germline J gene provides the rest. V gene TRBV2 combines with J gene TRBJ1-5, with 10 bases lining up with TRBD1. J was trimmed by 1 base and V by 4 bases; bases with no gene match: 4. Germline CDR1 and CDR2: LGHNA and YSYQKL. CDR3 length: 16 amino acids. CDR3 bases read: TGTGCCAGCAGCCCCGGGGGACAGGGGAACAACCAGGCTCCGCTT. Its protein product is CASSPGGQGNNQAPL. The full CDR3 protein reads CASSPGGQGNNQAPLF.

With regard to this clone: Gene names are the mouse ones. The CDR3 end falls 1 residue outside the read, so it is completed with the germline J gene. This chain joins TRBV1 and TRBJ2-5, with D tentatively TRBD1 or TRBD2 (6 bases each). Germline-derived CDR1 and CDR2 are NSQYPW and LRSPGD (reference sequence). The length of the CDR3 is 12 residues. V was trimmed by 4 bases and J by 8 bases, leaving 10 bases between them. The CDR3 spells CTCSDGGGTQYF. CDR3 DNA, as far as it was read: TGCACCTGCAGTGACGGGGGCGGCACCCAGTAC.

A note on this clone: Germline and genes here are mouse. The CDR3 end is not reached by the read, which stops 1 residue before it; the germline J gene fills it in. This rearrangement joins TRBV13-2 to TRBJ2-1; 11 bases map to TRBD2. There are 14 residues in the CDR3. Germline trimming cut 3 bases from V and 10 bases from J; bases unmatched to any gene: 6. In germline, CDR1 is NNHNN, CDR2 SYGAGS (reference sequence). The CDR3 here is CASGGGLGGREQFF. The covered CDR3 bases are TGTGCCAGCGGTGGCGGACTGGGGGGAAGGGAGCAGTTC.

Worth noting for this clone: The listed genes are named as in mouse. The read comes to an end 1 residue before the CDR3 does, leaving the germline J gene to fill in the end. This chain connects TRBV13-3 to TRBJ1-4; 9 nucleotides match TRBD1. This CDR3 spans 14 amino acids. The V segment lost 5 bases and the J segment 3 bases; nucleotides outside the gene matches: 2. Germline V gene data show CDR1 as NNHDY and CDR2 as SYVADS. The CDR3 region is CASRTGGPNERLFF. CDR3 bases read: TGTGCCAGCAGGACAGGGGGTCCCAACGAAAGATTATTT.

Note on this clone: Germline and genes here are mouse. Read coverage stops 1 residue before the CDR3 terminus; the germline J gene supplies the remainder. The J gene is TRBJ2-1, the V gene TRBV1; TRBD1 matches 8 bases. Germline assignment: CDR1 NSQYPW and CDR2 LRSPGD (reference sequence). Trimming took 0 bases from V and 6 from J; bases not matched to a gene: 1. CDR3 length equals 14 residues. The CDR3 bases that were read are TGCACCTGCAGTGCAGACACAGGGGGTGCTGAGCAGTTC. Encoded protein: CTCSADTGGAEQF. The CDR3 reads in full as CTCSADTGGAEQFF.

Notes on this clone: Gene names refer to mouse genes. Read data end 1 residue before the CDR3 end; the end is taken from the germline J gene. This chain joins TRBV13-1 and TRBJ2-3, with 7 bases identical to TRBD2. Germline lookup yields CDR1 NSHNY and CDR2 SYGAGN. The trim removed 0 bases at V and 1 base at J, leaving 2 bases unmatched. The CDR3 extends over 15 amino acids. The CDR3 here is CASSDVWGGAETLYF. CDR3 bases read: TGTGCCAGCAGTGATGTTTGGGGGGGTGCAGAAACGCTGTAT.

Comment on this clone: The genes are named according to mouse. CDR3 DNA (partial): TGTGGTGCTAGGCACGGGGGCGGCACAGAAGTCTTC. This codes for CGARHGGGTEVF. The full CDR3 reads CGARHGGGTEVFF. The chain carries TRBV20 and TRBJ1-1; a possible D gene is TRBD1 (6 bases). The read falls 1 residue short of the CDR3 end, and the missing part is taken from the germline J gene. Deletions cut 2 bases from V and 4 bases from J, with 11 bases between. There are 13 residues in the CDR3. Germline CDR1 and CDR2: GFQATS and STVNSAI.

As regards this clone: Mouse germline and gene names are used. The CDR3 is cut off 1 residue early in the read; its end comes from the germline J gene. This rearrangement joins TRBV15 to TRBJ1-1, with D maybe TRBD1 (6 bases). V shed 6 bases and J shed 4 bases, with 12 bases lying between them. The CDR3 is 13 residues long. Looked up from germline, CDR1 is SGHND and CDR2 is FRSKSL. The CDR3 DNA, read in part, is TGTGCCAGCAGCCGGGGACATCTCACAGAAGTCTTC. Its translation is CASSRGHLTEVF. The CDR3 in full is CASSRGHLTEVFF. The whole variable domain, filled in from reference TRBV15 and TRBJ1-1, reads DAGVTQTPRHEVAEKGQTIILKCEPVSGHNDLFWYRQTKIQGLELLSYFRSKSLMEDGGAFKDRFKAEMLNSSFSTLKIQPTEPKDSAVYLCASSRGHLTEVFFGKGTRLTVV.

With regard to this clone: The genes and germline here are from mouse. The read ends 1 residue shy of where the CDR3 ends; the end is completed using the germline J gene. Other DNA sequences in this sample translate to the same CDR3. The J gene is TRBJ2-7, the V gene TRBV16; D possibly corresponds to TRBD1 (5 bases). V shed 2 bases and J shed 4 bases, with 6 bases lying between them. Germline assignment: CDR1 SGHSA and CDR2 FRNQAP. This CDR3 comprises 12 residues. CDR3 DNA (partial): TGTGCAAGCAGCTTACAGGGTTATGAACAGTAC. Encoded protein: CASSLQGYEQY. The whole CDR3 reads CASSLQGYEQYF. The entire variable domain, with the rest obtained from reference TRBV16 and TRBJ2-7, is as follows: NAGVIQTPRHKVTGKGQEATLWCEPISGHSAVFWYRQTIVQGLEFLTYFRNQAPIDDSGMPKERFSAQMPNQSHSTLKIQSTQPQDSAVYLCASSLQGYEQYFGPGTRLTVL.

A word on this clone: Gene names denote mouse genes. From the germline J gene comes the end of the CDR3, since the read stops 1 residue before it. This rearrangement joins TRBV5 to TRBJ2-7, with TRBD1 as a possible D gene (6 bases). The CDR3 has 13 amino acids. Trimming removed 1 base from V and 4 bases from J, with 8 bases in between. CDR1 is LGHNA and CDR2 is YNLKQL in the germline V gene (reference sequence). CDR3 loop: CASSQVGQYEQYF. The DNA read from the CDR3 is TGTGCCAGCAGCCAAGTGGGACAATATGAACAGTAC.

Comments on this clone: Gene names follow the mouse nomenclature. The read stops 1 residue short of the end of the CDR3; the missing end is completed from the germline J gene. The chain couples TRBV12-2 to TRBJ1-2, with D possibly TRBD1 on 6 matching bases. Germline V gene sequence: CDR1 SGHLS, CDR2 HYDKME. V lost 4 bases, J lost 10 bases, and 15 bases lay in between. CDR3 size: 12 residues. The sequenced CDR3 bases are TGTGCCAGCTCCCCTGGGACAAATCTCTACACC. It specifies CASSPGTNLYT. The complete CDR3 protein is CASSPGTNLYTF.

This clone was detected only once. Mouse germline and gene names are used. Coverage ceases 1 residue before the CDR3 finishes, and the germline J gene fills in the end. The chain joins TRBV2 to TRBJ2-2; 10 bases agree with TRBD1. After removal of 4 bases from V and 0 bases from J, the junction contained 2 bases not matched to a gene. Germline CDR1 LGHNA, CDR2 YSYQKL. The CDR3 is 16 residues long. Incomplete CDR3 DNA: TGTGCCAGCAGCCGAGGGACAGGGGCAAACACCGGGCAGCTCTAC. It specifies CASSRGTGANTGQLY. The whole CDR3 protein reads CASSRGTGANTGQLYF.